This TCR beta chain is from a study of regulatory T cells in long-lasting Graves disease. This clonotype showed up many times. Time point reported: newly diagnosed GD, antithyroid drugs for less than 3 months. Preparation of the TCR library used RNA extracted from PBMCs. For TCR beta, libraries came from iRepertoire HTBI primers and Arm-PCR of CDR3 regions. Original processing notes: Identification of gene segments yielded around 63 TRBV and about 14 TRBJ across samples. MiXCR, applied by TCRdb to the multiplex PCR reads, yields one record per CDR3 protein. V and J calls and clone size were set by TCRdb, not the authors. Of roughly 610,000 distinct CDR3 sequences in the sample, approximately 15% are singletons; the top ten hold approximately 18%. The CDR3 contains 16 residues. V shed 5 bases and J shed 4 bases, with 15 bases lying between them. Germline V lookup: CDR1 SEHNR, CDR2 FQNEAQ (reference sequence).

These data also formed part of another study, on T cells in Graves' hyperthyroidism and ophthalmopathy. That source reports: Hyperthyroidism patients were newly diagnosed, had disease duration under 2 months, and were aged 18 to 65 years. Exclusion followed for patients with uncontrolled infection, other autoimmune disease, pregnancy or lactation.

The source material was peripheral blood mononuclear cells (PBMCs), sampled at new diagnosis, from a patient treated with antithyroid drugs. The sequence was obtained from a woman aged 25 to 39 with Graves disease. This chain joins TRBV7-9 and TRBJ2-6; possibly TRBD1 for D (6 bases). The CDR3, as DNA: TGTGCCAGCAGCCCAGAGGGGGTGACCGGGGCCAACGTCCTGACTTTC. Translated, it gives CASSPEGVTGANVLTF.